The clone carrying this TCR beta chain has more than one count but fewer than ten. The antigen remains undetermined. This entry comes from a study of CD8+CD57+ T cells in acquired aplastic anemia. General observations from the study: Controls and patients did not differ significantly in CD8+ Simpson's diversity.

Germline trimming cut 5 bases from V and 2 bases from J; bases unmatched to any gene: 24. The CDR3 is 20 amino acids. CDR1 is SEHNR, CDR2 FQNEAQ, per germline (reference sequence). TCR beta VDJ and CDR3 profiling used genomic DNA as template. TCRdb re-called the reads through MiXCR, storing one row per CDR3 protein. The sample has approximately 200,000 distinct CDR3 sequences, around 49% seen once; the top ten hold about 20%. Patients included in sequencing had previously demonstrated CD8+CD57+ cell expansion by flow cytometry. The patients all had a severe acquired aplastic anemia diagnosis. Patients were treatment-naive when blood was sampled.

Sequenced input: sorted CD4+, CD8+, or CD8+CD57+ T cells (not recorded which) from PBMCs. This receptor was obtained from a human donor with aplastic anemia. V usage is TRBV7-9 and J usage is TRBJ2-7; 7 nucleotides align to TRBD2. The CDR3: CASSPPSMRGSTYPAYEQYF. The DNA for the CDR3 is TGTGCCAGCAGCCCCCCTTCCATGCGGGGGTCTACTTACCCCGCCTACGAGCAGTACTTC. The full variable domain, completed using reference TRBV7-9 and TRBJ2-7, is DTGVSQNPRHKITKRGQNVTFRCDPISEHNRLYWYRQTLGQGPEFLTYFQNEAQLEKSRLLSDRFSAERPKGSFSTLEIQRTEQGDSAMYLCASSPPSMRGSTYPAYEQYFGPGTRLTVT.